The entry that follows covers one T cell receptor (beta chain) sequence. In the original analysis: Amplified reference gene primers provided the basis for estimating nucleated cell counts. The assay was immunoSEQ multiplex PCR, and TCRdb's table has in-frame clones only and misses some. V and J calls and clone size are those listed in that table; D and trimming were worked out from the DNA. The table has around 60,000 clones, about four fifths seen once. The data belong to a study of blood T cell repertoires in COVID-19. This CDR3 is built from 17 residues. After removal of 0 bases from V and 5 bases from J, the junction contained 10 bases not matched to a gene. Germline assignment: CDR1 LGHNT and CDR2 FRNRAP.

Sample: peripheral blood. The receptor's source is a woman aged 80 or older with acute or convalescent COVID-19. This sequence joins TRBV12-5 and TRBJ1-1; 9 positions match TRBD1. This CDR3 reads CASGLVPGQGLSTEAFF. The DNA for the CDR3 is TGTGCTAGTGGTTTGGTCCCGGGACAGGGATTAAGTACTGAAGCTTTCTTT.